This T cell receptor beta chain was obtained from a study of OX40 agonist ivuxolimab in advanced cancers. The data were produced by immunoSEQ multiplex PCR, yet TCRdb's version contains in-frame clones alone and is incomplete. The table has fewer than 95,000 clones, 92% seen once. Looked up from germline, CDR1 is SGHVS and CDR2 is FQNEAQ. The CDR3 spans 10 residues. Trimming took off 8 bases at V and 4 bases at J, with 6 bases between the two ends. The sample consisted of CD4+ or CD8+ T cells sorted from blood, taken in a trial of the OX40 agonist ivuxolimab. This receptor was obtained from an adult with an advanced solid tumor such as melanoma, head and neck, liver or kidney cancer. The chain joins TRBV7-8 to TRBJ2-7; no definite D call. The CDR3 region is CASGDYEQYF. DNA of the CDR3: TGTGCCAGCGGGGATTACGAGCAGTACTTC.